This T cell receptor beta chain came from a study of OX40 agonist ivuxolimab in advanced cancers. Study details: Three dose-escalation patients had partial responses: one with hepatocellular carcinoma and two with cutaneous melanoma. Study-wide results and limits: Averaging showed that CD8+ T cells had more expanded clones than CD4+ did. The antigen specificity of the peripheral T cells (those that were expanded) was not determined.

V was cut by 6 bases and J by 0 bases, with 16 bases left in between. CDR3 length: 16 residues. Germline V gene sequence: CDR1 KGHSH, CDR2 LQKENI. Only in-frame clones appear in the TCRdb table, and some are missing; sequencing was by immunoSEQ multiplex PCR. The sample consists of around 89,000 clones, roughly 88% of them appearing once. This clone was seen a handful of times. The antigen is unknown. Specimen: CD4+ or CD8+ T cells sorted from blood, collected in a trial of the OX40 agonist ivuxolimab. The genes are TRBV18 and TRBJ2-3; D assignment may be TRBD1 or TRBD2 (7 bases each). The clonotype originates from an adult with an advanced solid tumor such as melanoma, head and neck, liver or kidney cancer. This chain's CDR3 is CASSSPGGASTDTQYF. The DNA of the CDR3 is TGTGCCAGCTCGTCCCCAGGGGGGGCCAGCACAGATACGCAGTATTTT.